The 28 T cell receptor beta chains given below trace back to one sample, sequenced in a study of vaccination effects on CD4 cells after COVID-19. Sequencing used immunoSEQ multiplex PCR; TCRdb keeps in-frame clones, though not all of them. The sample contains under 20,000 clones, about 70% of which appear only once. CD4+ T cells specific for antigen were expanded with viral peptide pools by the ViraFEST assay before sequencing. After less than twelve days in culture, the CD4+ T cells were isolated. The person's infection with SARS-CoV-2, confirmed by PCR, took place between March and December 2020. Participants were vaccinated with two doses of either the BNT162b2 or mRNA-1273 vaccine. No antigens are known for them. The sample in question was CD4+ T cells from PBMCs cultured with SARS-CoV-2 spike peptides, obtained after COVID-19 vaccination. These TCRs come from a human donor who had a prior SARS-CoV-2 infection.

This clone appeared a single time. The chain recombines TRBV24-1 with TRBJ2-5, with a weak D call TRBD1 (6 bases). V lost 12 bases to trimming and J lost 9 bases, with 25 bases between them. This CDR3 comprises 14 residues. Germline assignment: CDR1 KGHDR and CDR2 SFDVKD. The CDR3 DNA sequence: TGTGCCTCGACTAAGCGGAGCGAAGAGGGGGCCCAGTACTTC. Translated, it gives CASTKRSEEGAQYF.

J is TRBJ2-7 and V is TRBV19; D could derive from TRBD1 or TRBD2 (5 bases each). There are 16 residues in the CDR3. The ends were cut back, 3 bases at V and 0 bases at J, with 15 bases in the middle. CDR1 is LNHDA and CDR2 is SQIVND in the germline V gene (reference sequence). In DNA, the CDR3 is TGTGCCAGTAGTATTGTTTCTCCAGGGAGCTCCTACGAGCAGTACTTC. Amino acid sequence: CASSIVSPGSSYEQYF.

The chain links TRBV5-6 to TRBJ2-5; the match to TRBD2 covers 15 bases. J was trimmed by 2 bases and V by 4 bases; bases with no gene match: 6. The CDR3 covers 17 residues. The germline CDR1 and CDR2 sequences are SGHDT and YYEEEE. The CDR3 reads CASSHGLAGGPQETQYF. CDR3 in DNA: TGTGCCAGCAGCCATGGACTAGCGGGAGGGCCTCAAGAGACCCAGTACTTC.

The V gene is TRBV18, the J gene TRBJ1-6; 9 bases are a match to TRBD1. V lost 5 bases to trimming and J lost 5 bases; unmatched junction nucleotides: 7. Germline CDR1 KGHSH, CDR2 LQKENI. CDR3 size: 16 residues. The CDR3 sequence is CASSTTGGGNNSPLHF. The CDR3 bases are TGTGCCAGCTCAACAACAGGGGGCGGAAATAATTCACCCCTCCACTTT.

The J gene is TRBJ1-4, the V gene TRBV19, with D maybe TRBD1 (5 bases). The V gene lost 8 bases and the J gene lost 0 bases, with 16 bases spanning the gap. The CDR3 has 16 amino acids. CDR1 and CDR2 (germline): LNHDA, SQIVND (reference sequence). In DNA, the CDR3 is TGTGCCAGTCATCCGGGGGGGTGGGCAACTAATGAAAAACTGTTTTTT. It specifies CASHPGGWATNEKLFF.

This chain joins TRBV7-6 and TRBJ1-3, with D hard to call. CDR1 SGHVS and CDR2 FNYEAQ come from the germline V gene. The V and J ends lost 6 bases and 6 bases respectively, with 21 bases between them. The length of the CDR3 is 16 residues. The CDR3 loop reads CASSQPGGLYENTIYF. The DNA of the CDR3 is TGTGCCAGCAGTCAACCCGGAGGCCTTTATGAAAACACCATATATTTT.

This clone was picked up a small number of times. This rearrangement joins TRBV13 to TRBJ1-2, with 9 bases identical to TRBD1. There are 17 residues in the CDR3. V dropped 6 bases and J dropped 3; count of bases not matched to a gene: 14. Per germline, CDR1 PRHDT and CDR2 FYEKMQ (reference sequence). The CDR3 DNA reads as TGTGCCAGCAGACGTTATTTAACCCGGGACAGGGACTATGGCTACACCTTC. Translating gives CASRRYLTRDRDYGYTF.

The DNA for the CDR3 is TGTGCCAGCAGTCGTGGACAGAATACCTACGAGCAGTACTTC. Amino acid sequence: CASSRGQNTYEQYF. J is TRBJ2-7 and V is TRBV11-3; tentatively, D is TRBD1 (6 bases). Germline V gene sequence: CDR1 SGHNT, CDR2 YENEEA. The CDR3 covers 14 residues. Trimming removed 6 bases at V and 2 bases at J, with 14 bases between.

The rearrangement joins TRBV9 to TRBJ2-3; D may be TRBD1 or TRBD2 (5 bases each). The germline V gene has CDR1 SGDLS and CDR2 YYNGEE. Trimming shortened V by 3 bases and J by 2 bases, and 16 bases separated the two germline ends. The CDR3 totals 16 residues. The CDR3 bases are TGTGCCAGCAGCGACAGGCGAAGCGGAGCCACAGATACGCAGTATTTT. This encodes CASSDRRSGATDTQYF.

This clone was recorded only once. The rearrangement joins TRBV28 to TRBJ2-3, with D perhaps matching TRBD1 or TRBD2 (5 bases each). V was pared by 5 bases and J by 7 bases, with 16 bases between. This CDR3 has 14 amino acids. Germline V gene sequence: CDR1 MDHEN, CDR2 SYDVKM. CDR3 protein: CASSRPGSTYTQYF. CDR3 nucleotides: TGTGCCAGCAGTCGACCAGGGAGCACCTATACGCAGTATTTT.

The V gene is TRBV7-9, the J gene TRBJ2-7; no clear D. The V gene's germline CDR1 is SEHNR and CDR2 FQNEAQ (reference sequence). The V and J ends lost 1 base and 0 bases respectively, with 10 bases between them. The CDR3 has 15 residues. DNA of the CDR3: TGTGCCAGCAGCTTAGAGGCGCGGAGCTCCTACGAGCAGTACTTC. Translated, it gives CASSLEARSSYEQYF.

V usage is TRBV19 and J usage is TRBJ1-6, with unresolved D. CDR1 and CDR2 from the germline V gene are LNHDA and SQIVND (reference sequence). CDR3 length: 12 residues. Trimming took 5 bases from V and 10 from J, leaving 9 bases between them. CDR3: CASSYLQSPLHF. The CDR3 DNA is TGTGCCAGTAGTTACCTGCAATCACCCCTCCACTTT.

The chain is built from TRBV11-3 and TRBJ2-6; D is tentatively TRBD1 or TRBD2 (5 bases each). CDR3 length: 16 amino acids. Germline-derived CDR1 and CDR2 are SGHNT and YENEEA. Trimming removed 8 bases from V and 1 base from J, with 15 bases in between. As DNA, the CDR3 is TGTGCCAGCTACGGGACGCAGTCGTCTGGGGCCAACGTCCTGACTTTC. Translated: CASYGTQSSGANVLTF.

The chain recombines TRBV29-1 with TRBJ2-7; no firm D call. The V gene's germline CDR1 is SQVTM and CDR2 ANQGSEA. This CDR3 spans 11 amino acids. With 7 bases removed from V and 3 bases from J, the gap between germline ends came to 10 bases. CDR3 bases: TGCAGCGGGGGTAGTTACTACGAGCAGTACTTC. This codes for CSGGSYYEQYF.

The genes are TRBV23-1 and TRBJ2-1, with 10 positions matching TRBD2. TRBV23-1 is recorded as an ORF, its role being uncertain. This CDR3 has 15 amino acids. The J segment lost 7 bases and the V segment lost 2 bases, leaving 5 bases of the junction unmatched. CDR3 sequence reads: CASSQQREGRNEQFF. The DNA for the CDR3 is TGCGCCAGCAGTCAACAGCGGGAGGGCCGGAATGAGCAGTTCTTC.

In nucleotides, the CDR3 is TGTGCCAGCAGTCAACAGTGGAGTGGCGGGGAAAAACTGTTTTTT. Its translation is CASSQQWSGGEKLFF. The V gene is TRBV6-5, the J gene TRBJ1-4; no clear D gene. The CDR3 totals 15 residues. Trimming took 5 bases from V and 8 from J, leaving 18 bases between them. Looked up from germline, CDR1 is MNHEY and CDR2 is SVGAGI.

The chain has TRBV10-3 and TRBJ2-5, with 7 positions matching TRBD1. The V and J ends lost 2 bases and 4 bases, in that order; junction bases with no gene match: 7. CDR1 and CDR2 (germline): ENHRY, SYGVKD. The CDR3 spans 15 residues. The CDR3: CAISEEDRAGETQYF. In DNA, the CDR3 is TGTGCCATCAGTGAGGAAGACAGGGCGGGAGAGACCCAGTACTTC.

CDR3 in DNA: TGTGCCAGCAGCTTAGATCTAAGCGCAACAAGCACAGATACGCAGTATTTT. This translates into CASSLDLSATSTDTQYF. The chain uses TRBV11-3 and TRBJ2-3; D is unresolved. The germline V gene has CDR1 SGHNT and CDR2 YENEEA. With 0 bases removed from V and 0 bases from J, the gap between germline ends came to 13 bases. This CDR3 is built from 17 residues.

As DNA, the CDR3 is TGTGCCAGCAGCCCTGGACAGAACACTGAAGCTTTCTTT. Residues: CASSPGQNTEAFF. V usage is TRBV3-1 (or the pseudogene TRBV3-2) and J usage is TRBJ1-1, with D perhaps matching TRBD1 (5 bases). Germline loops: CDR1 LGHDT, CDR2 YNNKEL (reference sequence). The CDR3 sequence is 13 residues long. Trimming stripped 4 bases from V and 1 base from J, with 7 bases between.

This clone was recorded once. The CDR3 reads CASSPNQGAAKNIQYF. The CDR3 coding sequence is TGCGCCAGCAGCCCAAACCAGGGGGCGGCCAAAAACATTCAGTACTTC. The chain combines TRBV4-1 with TRBJ2-4; 8 positions agree with TRBD1. The germline V gene has CDR1 MGHRA and CDR2 YSYEKL. CDR3 length equals 16 residues. V trimming: 4 bases; J trimming: 1 base; junction bases outside the gene matches: 6.

This chain uses TRBV6-5 with TRBJ2-7; D is ambiguous. V was cut by 2 bases and J by 2 bases, with 7 bases left in between. Germline CDR1 MNHEY, CDR2 SVGAGI. The CDR3 has 13 amino acids. As DNA, the CDR3 is TGTGCCAGCAGTTACGACAAAACCTACGAGCAGTACTTC. It is translated as CASSYDKTYEQYF.

V usage is TRBV29-1 and J usage is TRBJ2-1; a possible D gene is TRBD2 (6 bases). The CDR3 is 11 residues long. The germline CDR1 and CDR2 sequences are SQVTM and ANQGSEA. V dropped 4 bases and J dropped 9 bases, with 10 bases sitting between them. The CDR3 is CSVVRGGEQFF. In DNA form, the CDR3 reads TGCAGCGTTGTGAGGGGAGGTGAGCAGTTCTTC.

This clone was counted once. The chain couples TRBV4-3 to TRBJ1-6; D is uncertain. CDR1 is LGHNA, CDR2 YSLEER, per germline. V lost 3 bases, J lost 6 bases, and 12 bases lay in between. CDR3 length equals 15 residues. CDR3 region: CASSQFVGVNSPLHF. The CDR3 DNA reads as TGCGCCAGCAGCCAGTTTGTTGGAGTTAATTCACCCCTCCACTTT.

In DNA, the CDR3 is TGTGCCAGCAGCCAAGGGACACGGGAAAATCAGCCCCAGCATTTT. Residues: CASSQGTRENQPQHF. The genes are TRBV4-2 and TRBJ1-5; tentatively, D is TRBD1 (5 bases). Germline CDR1 reads LGHNA; CDR2 reads YNFKEQ. The V gene lost 1 base and the J gene lost 4 bases, with 11 bases spanning the gap. The CDR3 sequence is 15 residues long.

The chain recombines TRBV12-3 or TRBV12-4 with TRBJ2-1; D remains unclear. Between the trimmed V and J ends, which lost 4 bases and 4 bases, there was a span of 8 bases. This CDR3 has 13 amino acids. As DNA, the CDR3 is TGTGCCAGCAGTTCCCAGGTGTACAATGAGCAGTTCTTC. This encodes CASSSQVYNEQFF.

This CDR3 is CATSRDFVEQFF. In DNA form, the CDR3 reads TGTGCCACCAGCAGAGATTTCGTTGAGCAGTTCTTC. The chain couples TRBV15 to TRBJ2-1, with unresolved D. There are 12 residues in the CDR3. Germline CDR1 LNHNV, CDR2 YYDKDF (reference sequence). V was cut by 0 bases and J by 9 bases, with 6 bases left in between.

The genes are TRBV9 and TRBJ1-6; a possible D gene is TRBD1 (5 bases). Germline V gene sequence: CDR1 SGDLS, CDR2 YYNGEE. This CDR3 region has 14 residues. The V end was cut by 0 bases, the J end by 9 bases, with 10 bases between. This CDR3 is CASSVEGQGSPLHF. The DNA for the CDR3 is TGTGCCAGCAGCGTAGAAGGGCAGGGTTCACCCCTCCACTTT.

The chain has TRBV6-5 and TRBJ2-3, with D possibly TRBD2 on 7 matching bases. Germline lookup yields CDR1 MNHEY and CDR2 SVGAGI. The length of the CDR3 is 14 residues. Trimming removed 2 bases at V and 2 bases at J, with 8 bases between. CDR3: CASSYRGATDTQYF. CDR3 in DNA: TGTGCCAGCAGTTACCGGGGGGCCACAGATACGCAGTATTTT.